This T cell receptor (beta chain) was retrieved from a study of T cells after yellow fever vaccination. In the study overall: SMART-Seq v4 Ultra Low Input served to prepare low-cell-number fractions. Study outcomes and limitations: Repertoires sorted by FACS could include abundant clonotypes that are contaminants from the bulk population.

UMIs were added to TCR cDNA along with a universal primer site when it was made by 5'RACE template switching. TCRdb reprocessed the 5' RACE reads via MiXCR and lists one record per CDR3 protein. The sample gives roughly 26,000 distinct CDR3 sequences, under 5.5% of which show up once; about an eighth is in the top ten. This clonotype was counted ten times or more. The TCR comes from a man between 25 and 39 years old who received the YFV17D yellow fever vaccine. The sample in question was PBMCs, either bulk or a sorted T-cell subset (CD4+, CD8+, memory, or dextramer-sorted; not recorded which), obtained 15 days after the yellow fever booster vaccination.

The CDR3 DNA reads as TGTGCCAGCAGCTTAGAAGCTAGACAGACTAATGAAAAACTGTTTTTT. This encodes CASSLEARQTNEKLFF. This rearrangement joins TRBV7-2 to TRBJ1-4; D possibly corresponds to TRBD1 (5 bases). Germline assignment: CDR1 SGHTA and CDR2 FQGNSA. The CDR3 consists of 16 residues. V was clipped by 1 base and J by 2 bases, with 11 bases between them.